Shown below are 3 T cell receptor beta chains from a single sample sequenced in a study of monozygotic twins with inflammatory bowel disease. From its re-call of the 5' RACE reads, TCRdb lists each CDR3 protein once, without DNA. Reported are 400,000 or so distinct CDR3 sequences; the ten largest clones contain 2.4%. Sequenced input: blood. These receptors came from a human donor with ulcerative colitis or Crohn's disease, or a healthy co-twin of an affected twin (not recorded which).

The chain recombines TRBV5-4 with TRBJ2-2; TCRdb reports TRBD1, a call that lacks DNA to check it against. The germline gives CDR1 SGHNT, CDR2 YYREEE (reference sequence). The CDR3 sequence is 16 residues long. The CDR3 is CASSRPGTVDTGELFF.

The V and J genes are TRBV5-1 and TRBJ1-6. CDR1 is SGHRS, CDR2 YFSETQ, per germline. This CDR3 has 14 amino acids. The chain's CDR3 is CASHVDSYNSPLHF.

This chain connects TRBV6-6 to TRBJ1-1. This CDR3 has 12 amino acids. The germline V gene encodes CDR1 MNHNY and CDR2 SVGAGI (reference sequence). The CDR3 sequence: CASSSSTAEAFF.